The text below deals with one TCR beta chain. Its antigen target is currently unknown. No base qualities exist here, and no much larger clone lies one base off it. Library creation used the immunoSEQ multiplex PCR assay. For the multiplex PCR, a mixture combining 60 forward primers for TCR Vbeta segments and 13 reverse primers for TCR Jbeta segments was used. The CDR3 region of rearranged TCR beta genes was amplified from genomic DNA with a multiplex PCR assay. The amplified TCR beta libraries were sequenced on the Illumina HiSeq System as 87-base-pair reads. On the authors' methods: A later analysis counted about 76 million unique TCR beta chains across the 666 repertoires, and some 11 million of these chains were shared by at least two donors. Raw reads were error-corrected and collapsed into unique sequences by a nearest-neighbor algorithm in which closely related sequences were merged to remove PCR and sequencing errors. V, D and J gene segments were assigned by aligning CDR3 sequences to IMGT reference sequences. Each retained sequence needed at least a six-nucleotide match to both a V gene segment and a J gene segment. A rearrangement was called productive if the CDR3 had no stop codons and remained in frame with V and J, and every other rearrangement was called non-productive. Following IMGT convention, CDR3 was defined as the stretch from the second conserved V-encoded cysteine to the conserved J-encoded phenylalanine. Sequences without an unambiguous match to a single V gene segment were excluded from the earlier analysis of 450 to 650 of the donors. An earlier analysis of approximately 590 of the donors classified V segments as functional when productive rearrangements were above 56.7% and as segregating when the standard deviation between donors was above 5%. A statistical classification framework was developed to diagnose cytomegalovirus status using the catalog of TCR beta chain sequences. In a later analysis, TCR nucleotide sequences were compared against IMGT/GENE-DB human TR gene sequences so that V and J genes could be assigned. The TCRdist pipeline was used in a later analysis to assign CDR3 sequences and most-parsimonious VDJ recombination scenarios. In a later analysis, every TCR beta chain was defined by the combination of its CDR3 amino acid sequence and its V-gene family, and reads without a unique V-gene family were dropped. As a way to deal with suspected cross-contamination and a sequencing artifact, a later analysis dropped approximately 570 nucleotide sequences that were highly shared and had low generation probability. In a later analysis, a clonal expansion index for each public chain was calculated from normalized within-repertoire ranks of inferred template counts. In a later analysis, generation probabilities were computed with a VDJ recombination model fitted to out-of-frame rearrangements, and the resulting probabilities were checked against IGoR. In a later analysis, TCR-TCR, TCR-HLA and TCR-CMV co-occurrence was scored with hypergeometric tests, and a repertoire-size bias correction was applied to TCR pairs. False discovery rates were estimated in a later analysis by permuting HLA or CMV assignments 20 times. In a later analysis, co-occurring TCRs were grouped using DBSCAN, and TCRdist sequence similarity was added for clustering within HLA-allele-positive subsets. For co-occurrence clustering, repertoires with fewer than 30,000 or more than 120,000 public chains were excluded, along with five repertoires with anomalous nucleotide sharing. Drawn from immuneACCESS, this table holds only the in-frame rearrangements with V and J called that TCRdb kept. Clones are partly lost; checked studies trace under half to an unresolved V gene and leave the rest unexplained. Clonal size and the V and J genes are those of that table, whereas D and trimming came from the DNA. Within this sample are some 130,000 clones, with more than 75% of them counted one time only. The ten largest account for approximately 2% of the sample.

The cohort comprised 550 to 700 healthy bone marrow donors. All cohort members were sampled while nominally healthy, although unrecorded immune exposures were likely present. The donor tested CMV seronegative, placing the donor among the approximately 400 seronegative members of the cohort. A peripheral blood sample was provided by each donor, and peripheral blood mononuclear cells were used for TCR beta sequencing. Genomic DNA was extracted from the blood cell samples with the Qiagen DNeasy Blood Extraction Kit. The record originates from a study of cytomegalovirus exposure and HLA in healthy donors (TCRdb year 2017). Broadly, across the study: According to an earlier analysis of 550 to 750 of the donors, some 180 million T cells yielded over 90 million unique TCR beta sequences and around 300 Gb of sequence data. Among the roughly 410 genotyped donors, around 81% belonged to the genetic ancestry cluster associated with self-reported Caucasian donors. To predict cytomegalovirus infection status, the study combined high-throughput TCR immunosequencing, statistical association of individual TCRs with disease status, and machine learning. About five DR-DQ haplotypes were treated as single units for association and clustering because of strong linkage in the cohort. A later genetic analysis used genome-wide SNP genotypes for about 60% of the roughly 700 donors, treating that subset as a discovery cohort. An early release that covered roughly 600 HLA-typed donors contained approximately 300 gigabases of sequencing data and roughly 84 million unique TCR sequences. The number of donors typed differed by locus, with about 629-640 for A, B, C, DRB1 and DQB1, more than 500 for DQA1, approximately 580 for DPA1, and some 450 for DPB1. Among about 360 genotyped donors of the cohort, an average of approximately 230,000 unique TCR beta nucleotide sequences were sequenced per donor, about a sixth of them non-productive. The study was designed to test whether signatures of past pathogen exposure could be identified by cataloging public T cell receptors. The study profiled the T cell repertoires of 666 subjects by immunosequencing and related them to cytomegalovirus serostatus. A separate validation cohort of 100 to 150 different subjects was used in addition to the approximately 700-subject first cohort. In the later analysis, no new phenotypic data were used to find candidate immune exposures; instead, reliance was placed on TCR beta sequences and their occurrence across donors. Both class I and class II loci were covered by HLA typing, at four-digit resolution. Every discovery cohort repertoire had been produced on one sequencing platform. An earlier analysis of 587 of the donors used high-throughput TCR beta sequencing to judge whether each TCR beta V gene segment behaved as functional or pseudogenic. In a later analysis, previously published TCR beta repertoires from fewer than 750 donors were re-analyzed and high-resolution HLA genotyping was added so that TCR occurrence patterns could be studied. Alongside the repertoire data, information on donor age, sex, ethnicity and CMV serostatus was compiled.

Here is what the overall study found, with its caveats: The sequencing pipeline was judged likely to have produced a cluster of highly shared sequence variants as a technical artifact. A further reported finding was that TCR beta sequences accurately predicted the HLA-A and HLA-B alleles for most subjects in the first cohort. Presence/absence analyses assumed roughly uniform sequencing depth across donors, an assumption that may not hold. The 87-base-pair reads could not distinguish some IMGT-functional V segments, including TRBV6-2 and TRBV6-3, so those segments were excluded. This cohort had only TCR beta chains sequenced, and the lack of alpha or paired-chain data limited which features could be detected. In the study, 150 to 200 TCR beta chains were listed as associated with cytomegalovirus. HLA typing was unavailable for some donors at each locus, so association tests used only the typed subset. According to the authors, the approach could potentially be generalized to other disease states and immunological phenotypes. In a later analysis, some 18,000 TCR beta sequences were associated with specific HLA alleles at a false discovery rate of 0.05. In a later analysis, HLA-associated TCR beta chains showed more clonal expansion and lower generation probabilities than non-associated chains that were equally common. Most TCR sequences were seen in very few donors, while some public TCRs were found in many individuals. In a later analysis, the rate of TCR association differed among HLA loci, with DRB1 alleles having the most associated TCRs and HLA-C alleles having the fewest. V-gene and J-gene trimming of TCR beta chains was associated with a missense DCLRE1C variant in a later genetic analysis, and the association was replicated in an independent cohort. An earlier analysis of approximately 600 of the donors showed that most TCR beta V segments appeared in productive rearrangements either about 90% or about 30% of the time, which broadly matched IMGT annotations. In a later analysis, several top co-occurrence clusters were reported to appear linked to parvovirus B19, influenza, CMV and Epstein-Barr virus. CMV serostatus was the only immune exposure information available for the cohort. Because counts were too low, around 17 rarely observed V segments, including chromosome 9 orphons, were left out of the earlier analysis of 587 of the donors. When HLA alleles, especially DR and DQ, strongly co-occurred, TCR associations were difficult to assign to individual alleles. In both the original and validation cohorts, the classifier was reported to diagnose cytomegalovirus status with high specificity and sensitivity. A later analysis found that most CMV-associated TCR beta chains appeared HLA-restricted, with HLA associations seemingly driven largely by CMV exposure. Linkage disequilibrium might explain the correlated functional status among segregating V segments, but an unknown experimental factor could not be excluded. In vitro tests confirmed that a few of the cytomegalovirus-associated TCR beta chains recognize cytomegalovirus antigens. Compared with the roughly 670-donor mean, donors in an Asian-associated ancestry cluster had fewer N-insertions in productive TCRs, according to a later genetic analysis.

The CDR3 starts with the cysteine, ends with the phenylalanine, and has 14 residues. The DNA shown is the 42-base CDR3, in frame from base 1. CDR1 WNHNN and CDR2 SYGVQD are derived from the germline V gene (reference sequence). Compared with germline, V lacks 8 bases and J lacks 8 bases; bases without a gene match: 8. The receptor was isolated from a man in his thirties or forties in good health and CMV-seronegative. Recombination joined TRBV10-1 with TRBJ2-1; a stretch of 11 junction bases matches TRBD2. Sequencing was performed on PBMCs. The CDR3 in this case is CASGTSGSIDEQFF. In nucleotides, the sequence is TGCGCCAGCGGAACTAGCGGGAGTATCGATGAGCAGTTCTTC.